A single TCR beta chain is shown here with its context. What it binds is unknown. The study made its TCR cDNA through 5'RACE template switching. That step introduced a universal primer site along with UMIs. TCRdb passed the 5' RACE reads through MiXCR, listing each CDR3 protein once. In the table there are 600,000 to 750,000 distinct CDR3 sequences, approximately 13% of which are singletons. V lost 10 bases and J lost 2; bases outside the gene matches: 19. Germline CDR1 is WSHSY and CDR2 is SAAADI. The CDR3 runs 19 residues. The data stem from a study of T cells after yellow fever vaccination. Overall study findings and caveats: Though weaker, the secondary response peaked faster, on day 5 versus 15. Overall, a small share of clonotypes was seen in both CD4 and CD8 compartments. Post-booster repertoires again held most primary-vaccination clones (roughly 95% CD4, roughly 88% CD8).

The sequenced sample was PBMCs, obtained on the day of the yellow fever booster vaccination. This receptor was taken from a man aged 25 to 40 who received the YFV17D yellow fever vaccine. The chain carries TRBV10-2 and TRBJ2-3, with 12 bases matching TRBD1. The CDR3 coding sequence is TGCGCCACCAGAGTAGGCCCCGGGACAGGGGGCCGGGTCACAGATACGCAGTATTTT. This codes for CATRVGPGTGGRVTDTQYF.